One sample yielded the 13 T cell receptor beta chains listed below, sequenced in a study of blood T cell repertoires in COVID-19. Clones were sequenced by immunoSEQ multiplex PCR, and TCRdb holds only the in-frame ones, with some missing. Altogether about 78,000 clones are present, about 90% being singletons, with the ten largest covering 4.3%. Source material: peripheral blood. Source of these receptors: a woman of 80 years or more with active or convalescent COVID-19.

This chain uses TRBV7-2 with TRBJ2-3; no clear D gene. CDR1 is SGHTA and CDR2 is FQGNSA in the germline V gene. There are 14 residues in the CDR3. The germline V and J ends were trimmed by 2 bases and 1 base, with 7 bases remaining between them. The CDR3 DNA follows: TGTGCCAGCAGCTTATCTAGTCGCACAGATACGCAGTATTTT. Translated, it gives CASSLSSRTDTQYF.

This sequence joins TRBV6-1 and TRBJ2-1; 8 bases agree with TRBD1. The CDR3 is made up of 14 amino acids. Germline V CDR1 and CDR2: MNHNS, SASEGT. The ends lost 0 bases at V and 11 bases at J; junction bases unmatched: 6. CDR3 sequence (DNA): TGTGCCAGCAGTGAAGCCCTTACAGGGGGTCAGCAGTTCTTC. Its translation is CASSEALTGGQQFF.

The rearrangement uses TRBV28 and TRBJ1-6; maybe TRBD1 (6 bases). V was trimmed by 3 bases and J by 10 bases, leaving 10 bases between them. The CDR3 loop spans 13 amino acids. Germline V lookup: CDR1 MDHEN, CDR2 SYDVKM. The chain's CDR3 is CASSLDRVSPLHF. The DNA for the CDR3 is TGTGCCAGCAGTTTGGACAGAGTCTCACCCCTCCACTTT. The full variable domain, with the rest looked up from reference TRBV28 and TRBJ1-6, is DVKVTQSSRYLVKRTGEKVFLECVQDMDHENMFWYRQDPGLGLRLIYFSYDVKMKEKGDIPEGYSVSREKKERFSLILESASTNQTSMYLCASSLDRVSPLHFGNGTRLTVT.

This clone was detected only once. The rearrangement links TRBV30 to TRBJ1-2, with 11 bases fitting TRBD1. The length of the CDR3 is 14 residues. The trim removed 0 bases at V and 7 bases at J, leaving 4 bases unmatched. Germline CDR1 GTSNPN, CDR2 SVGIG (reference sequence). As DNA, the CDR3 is TGTGCCTGGAGTGTAGGACAGGGGGCAGGTGGCTACACCTTC. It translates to CAWSVGQGAGGYTF.

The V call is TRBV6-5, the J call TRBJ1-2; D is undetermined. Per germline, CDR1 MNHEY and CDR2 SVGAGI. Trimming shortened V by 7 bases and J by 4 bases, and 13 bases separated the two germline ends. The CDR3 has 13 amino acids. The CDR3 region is CASTLRVVYGYTF. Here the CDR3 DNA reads TGTGCCAGCACTCTGAGAGTAGTCTATGGCTACACCTTC.

In DNA form, the CDR3 reads TGTGCCAGCAGAGGAAACAGGGAATGGGCAGATACGCAGTATTTT. This gives the protein CASRGNREWADTQYF. The V and J genes are TRBV6-6 and TRBJ2-3, with D tentatively TRBD1 (6 bases). This CDR3 is 15 amino acids long. Trimming stripped 6 bases from V and 4 bases from J, with 17 bases between. CDR1 and CDR2 from the germline V gene are MNHNY and SVGAGI (reference sequence).

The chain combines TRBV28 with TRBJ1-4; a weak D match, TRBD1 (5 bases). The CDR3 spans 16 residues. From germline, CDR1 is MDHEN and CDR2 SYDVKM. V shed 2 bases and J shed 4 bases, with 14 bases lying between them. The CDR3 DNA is TGTGCCAGCAGTTTAATTGTGGGCGGGGGTAATGAAAAACTGTTTTTT. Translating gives CASSLIVGGGNEKLFF.

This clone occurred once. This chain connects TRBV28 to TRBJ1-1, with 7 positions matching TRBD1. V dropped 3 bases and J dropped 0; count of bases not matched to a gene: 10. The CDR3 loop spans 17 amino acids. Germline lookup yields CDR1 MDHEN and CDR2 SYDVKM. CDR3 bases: TGTGCCAGCAGTTTGGGTCAGGCAGGGGGATTGAACACTGAAGCTTTCTTT. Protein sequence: CASSLGQAGGLNTEAFF.

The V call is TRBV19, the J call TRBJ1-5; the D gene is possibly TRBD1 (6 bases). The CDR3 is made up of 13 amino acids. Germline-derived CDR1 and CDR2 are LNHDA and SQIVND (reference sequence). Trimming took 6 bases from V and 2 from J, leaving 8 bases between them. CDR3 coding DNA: TGTGCCAGTAGGGGGGCGGGCAATCAGCCCCAGCATTTT. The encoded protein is CASRGAGNQPQHF.

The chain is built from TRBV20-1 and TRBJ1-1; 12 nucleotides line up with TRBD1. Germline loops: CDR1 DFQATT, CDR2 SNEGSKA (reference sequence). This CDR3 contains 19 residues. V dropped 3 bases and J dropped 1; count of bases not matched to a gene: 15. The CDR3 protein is CSASGWGQGATLRNTEAFF. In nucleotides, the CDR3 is TGCAGTGCTAGTGGATGGGGACAGGGGGCCACGCTAAGGAACACTGAAGCTTTCTTT.

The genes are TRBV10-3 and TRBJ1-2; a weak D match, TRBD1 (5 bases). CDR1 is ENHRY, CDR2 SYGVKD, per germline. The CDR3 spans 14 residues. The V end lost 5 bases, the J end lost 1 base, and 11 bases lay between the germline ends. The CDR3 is CAISSTELNYGYTF. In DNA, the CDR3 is TGTGCCATCAGTTCGACAGAACTTAACTATGGCTACACCTTC.

The CDR3 region has the DNA TGTGCCAGCAGCTTACTCGGGAGGGACCATGAGCAGTTCTTC. Amino acids: CASSLLGRDHEQFF. The rearrangement joins TRBV7-3 to TRBJ2-1, with 8 bases aligning to TRBD2. V gave up 2 bases and J gave up 8 bases; unmatched junction bases: 5. Germline assignment: CDR1 SGHTA and CDR2 FQGTGA. The CDR3 sequence is 14 residues long.

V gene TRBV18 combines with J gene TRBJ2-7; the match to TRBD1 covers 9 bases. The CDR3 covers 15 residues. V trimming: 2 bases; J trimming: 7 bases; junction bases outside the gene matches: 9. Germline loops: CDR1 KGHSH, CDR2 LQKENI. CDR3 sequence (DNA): TGTGCCAGCTCACCAGTAGGACAGGGGATTTTGGAGCAGTACTTC. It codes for CASSPVGQGILEQYF.